Listed here are 30 T cell receptor beta chains from one sample, sequenced in a study of shared clonotypes between healthy human individuals. Data came from immunoSEQ multiplex PCR; TCRdb stores just in-frame clones and leaves some out. There are under 550,000 clones in the sample; 90% to 97% occur only once, and 0.06% lies in the top ten. Source material: naive CD4+ T cells sorted from blood. The subset denotes: CD45RA+ positively selected. The origin of the receptors is a woman aged 30 to 39 in good health.

The chain has TRBV28 and TRBJ1-2, with 7 bases that match TRBD1. The CDR3 runs 13 residues. Germline loops: CDR1 MDHEN, CDR2 SYDVKM. J lost 3 bases, V lost 6 bases, and 4 bases had no gene match. The CDR3 bases are TGTGCCAGCAGGGAGGGGGCATACTATGGCTACACCTTC. It codes for CASREGAYYGYTF.

This chain joins TRBV28 and TRBJ2-7; 15 bases fit TRBD2. In germline, CDR1 is MDHEN, CDR2 SYDVKM. This CDR3 contains 17 residues. Trimming cost V 2 bases and J 4 bases; bases outside gene matches: 6. The CDR3 loop is CASSLGTSGRSSYEQYF. CDR3 coding DNA: TGTGCCAGCAGTTTAGGGACTAGCGGGAGGTCGAGTTACGAGCAGTACTTC.

J is TRBJ2-3 and V is TRBV11-2; D unresolved. V was trimmed by 3 bases and J by 9 bases, leaving 19 bases between them. The CDR3 has 15 residues. The germline gives CDR1 SGHAT, CDR2 FQNNGV. CDR3 bases: TGTGCCAGCAGCTTGGTTCGGTCCAGCCCAGCGACGCAGTATTTT. Translation: CASSLVRSSPATQYF.

The chain recombines TRBV18 with TRBJ2-7, with TRBD2 matching 12 bases. V was pared by 1 base and J by 1 base, with 26 bases of the junction left unmatched. Germline CDR1 and CDR2: KGHSH and LQKENI. The CDR3 spans 24 residues. The CDR3 DNA is TGTGCCAGCTCACCACTACTGGACAGGGGGAGAGCTAGCGGGAGGGACTTCTCTTCCTACGAGCAGTACTTC. This sequence encodes CASSPLLDRGRASGRDFSSYEQYF.

The chain carries TRBV2 and TRBJ1-1; D is unresolved. CDR1 is SNHLY, CDR2 FYNNEI, per germline. There are 12 residues in the CDR3. The V and J ends lost 6 bases and 11 bases respectively, with 16 bases between them. CDR3 amino acids: CASRGDPSVAFF. In nucleotides, the CDR3 is TGTGCCAGCAGGGGAGACCCCTCTGTGGCTTTCTTT. Full variable domain (outside the CDR3, taken from reference TRBV2 and TRBJ1-1): EPEVTQTPSHQVTQMGQEVILRCVPISNHLYFYWYRQILGQKVEFLVSFYNNEISEKSEIFDDQFSVERPDGSNFTLKIRSTKLEDSAMYFCASRGDPSVAFFGQGTRLTVV.

The J gene is TRBJ1-1, the V gene TRBV6-5, with D hard to call. Per the germline V gene, CDR1 is MNHEY and CDR2 is SVGAGI. Trimming stripped 5 bases from V and 6 bases from J, with 10 bases between. The CDR3 consists of 12 residues. This chain's CDR3 is CASSPNTAEAFF. The CDR3 nucleotides are TGTGCCAGCAGTCCCAATACTGCTGAAGCTTTCTTT.

About this clone itself: Other nucleotide sequences from this sample produce the same CDR3. The rearrangement uses TRBV28 and TRBJ2-5; D gene unclear. This CDR3 has 13 residues. Germline lookup yields CDR1 MDHEN and CDR2 SYDVKM. V was cut by 3 bases and J by 3 bases, with 8 bases left in between. The CDR3 here is CASSLGIEETQYF. CDR3 in DNA: TGTGCCAGCAGTTTGGGGATCGAAGAGACCCAGTACTTC.

This clone occurred once. V and J are TRBV6-1 and TRBJ1-2; D might be TRBD1 (5 bases). The V gene lost 5 bases and the J gene lost 8 bases, with 15 bases spanning the gap. The CDR3 extends over 13 amino acids. Germline values: CDR1 MNHNS, CDR2 SASEGT. CDR3 nucleotide sequence: TGTGCCAGCAGTCTGACGGGACTCATGGGCTACACCTTC. It translates to CASSLTGLMGYTF.

V is TRBV18 and J is TRBJ2-7; D ambiguous. From germline, CDR1 is KGHSH and CDR2 LQKENI. V gave up 5 bases and J gave up 4 bases, with 6 bases separating them. This CDR3 is 11 amino acids long. The DNA for the CDR3 is TGTGCCAGCTCATTTGATTACGAGCAGTACTTC. It codes for CASSFDYEQYF. The full variable domain, in which reference TRBV18 and TRBJ2-7 provide the parts outside the CDR3, is NAGVMQNPRHLVRRRGQEARLRCSPMKGHSHVYWYRQLPEEGLKFMVYLQKENIIDESGMPKERFSAEFPKEGPSILRIQQVVRGDSAAYFCASSFDYEQYFGPGTRLTVT.

The chain employs TRBV15 and TRBJ1-2; D uncertain. V lost 1 base, J lost 4 bases, and 7 bases lay in between. The CDR3 has 13 amino acids. Per germline, CDR1 LNHNV and CDR2 YYDKDF (reference sequence). CDR3 in amino acids: CATSRGHSYGYTF. The CDR3 DNA sequence: TGTGCCACCAGCAGAGGACACTCCTATGGCTACACCTTC.

CDR3 nucleotides: TGCGCCAGCAGCCCTCGGACAGGCAGGGAGACCCAGTACTTC. Translated, it gives CASSPRTGRETQYF. V is TRBV4-1 and J is TRBJ2-5, with 7 bases identical to TRBD1. Germline lookup yields CDR1 MGHRA and CDR2 YSYEKL. This CDR3 is built from 14 residues. J lost 5 bases, V lost 4 bases, and 7 bases had no gene match.

The chain joins TRBV5-4 to TRBJ2-2, with 14 bases that match TRBD2. Per the germline V gene, CDR1 is SGHNT and CDR2 is YYREEE (reference sequence). The trim removed 4 bases at V and 4 bases at J, leaving 6 bases unmatched. The length of the CDR3 is 17 residues. The CDR3 region is CASSQGLAGAGTGELFF. The CDR3 coding sequence is TGTGCCAGCAGCCAGGGACTAGCGGGAGCGGGCACCGGGGAGCTGTTTTTT.

The V and J genes are TRBV19 and TRBJ1-1, with TRBD1 as a possible D gene (5 bases). The ends were cut back, 4 bases at V and 1 base at J, with 7 bases in the middle. Looked up from germline, CDR1 is LNHDA and CDR2 is SQIVND (reference sequence). This CDR3 comprises 13 residues. This CDR3 is CASSKRGNTEAFF. CDR3 DNA sequence: TGTGCCAGTAGTAAGAGGGGGAACACTGAAGCTTTCTTT. The full variable domain, in which reference TRBV19 and TRBJ1-1 provide the parts outside the CDR3, is DGGITQSPKYLFRKEGQNVTLSCEQNLNHDAMYWYRQDPGQGLRLIYYSQIVNDFQKGDIAEGYSVSREKKESFPLTVTSAQKNPTAFYLCASSKRGNTEAFFGQGTRLTVV.

The CDR3 here is CASSNAGTPYNEQFF. CDR3 bases: TGTGCCAGTAGTAACGCCGGGACCCCATACAATGAGCAGTTCTTC. The chain carries TRBV19 and TRBJ2-1, with D perhaps matching TRBD1 or TRBD2 (5 bases each). The V and J ends lost 4 bases and 4 bases respectively, with 14 bases between them. Germline lookup yields CDR1 LNHDA and CDR2 SQIVND (reference sequence). The CDR3 contains 15 residues.

The gene calls are TRBV30 and TRBJ1-1, with D perhaps TRBD1 (5 bases). Between the trimmed V and J ends, which lost 3 bases and 2 bases, there was a span of 10 bases. CDR1 and CDR2 (germline): GTSNPN, SVGIG (reference sequence). The CDR3 consists of 13 residues. Here the CDR3 reads CAWSTQGNTEAFF. In DNA form, the CDR3 reads TGTGCCTGGAGCACCCAGGGAAACACTGAAGCTTTCTTT.

V gene TRBV2 combines with J gene TRBJ2-7; 10 nucleotides match TRBD1. V was pared by 9 bases and J by 3 bases, with 11 bases of the junction left unmatched. Germline CDR1 reads SNHLY; CDR2 reads FYNNEI. This CDR3 region has 15 residues. DNA for the CDR3: TGTGCCAGACACCGGGACAGGGGAGTGTACTACGAGCAGTACTTC. Translating gives CARHRDRGVYYEQYF.

V gene TRBV28 combines with J gene TRBJ2-6, with D possibly being TRBD2 (5 bases). This CDR3 spans 15 amino acids. CDR1 and CDR2 (germline): MDHEN, SYDVKM. The V end was cut by 4 bases, the J end by 1 base, with 8 bases between. CDR3 sequence (DNA): TGTGCCAGCAGTTATGGACTGTCTGGGGCCAACGTCCTGACTTTC. It translates to CASSYGLSGANVLTF.

This clone occurred once. This chain joins TRBV28 and TRBJ2-6, with unresolved D. Trimming removed 2 bases from V and 0 bases from J, with 17 bases in between. Looked up from germline, CDR1 is MDHEN and CDR2 is SYDVKM. This CDR3 has 19 amino acids. In nucleotides, the CDR3 is TGTGCCAGCAGTTTAAGAATGATAGTAGGACCCTCTGGGGCCAACGTCCTGACTTTC. Amino acids: CASSLRMIVGPSGANVLTF.

J is TRBJ1-6 and V is TRBV5-1; no clear D gene. Trimming pared 4 bases from V and 5 bases from J, leaving 10 bases between. The CDR3 contains 14 residues. The germline CDR1 and CDR2 sequences are SGHRS and YFSETQ. The CDR3 reads CASSGVGDNSPLHF. In DNA form, the CDR3 reads TGCGCCAGCAGCGGGGTAGGAGATAATTCACCCCTCCACTTT. The full variable domain, in which reference TRBV5-1 and TRBJ1-6 provide the parts outside the CDR3, is KAGVTQTPRYLIKTRGQQVTLSCSPISGHRSVSWYQQTPGQGLQFLFEYFSETQRNKGNFPGRFSGRQFSNSRSEMNVSTLELGDSALYLCASSGVGDNSPLHFGNGTRLTVT.

V is TRBV2 and J is TRBJ2-7; TRBD2 matches 7 bases. V shed 4 bases and J 2 bases; nucleotides not matched to a gene: 8. This CDR3 is 15 amino acids long. Germline V CDR1 and CDR2: SNHLY, FYNNEI. The DNA for the CDR3 is TGTGCCAGCAGTGGAGGGAGGGGCGAAACCTACGAGCAGTACTTC. It specifies CASSGGRGETYEQYF.

V usage is TRBV27 and J usage is TRBJ2-3; no clear D gene. Germline V gene data show CDR1 as MNHEY and CDR2 as SMNVEV (reference sequence). The CDR3 extends over 13 amino acids. V lost 2 bases and J 3 bases, leaving 6 bases between the germline ends. The CDR3 spells CASSLTRTDTQYF. The CDR3 DNA is TGTGCCAGCAGTTTAACCCGGACAGATACGCAGTATTTT.

The chain recombines TRBV2 with TRBJ1-2; possibly TRBD1 for D (5 bases). The CDR3 loop spans 13 amino acids. From germline, CDR1 is SNHLY and CDR2 FYNNEI. The ends were cut back, 6 bases at V and 9 bases at J, with 17 bases in the middle. The CDR3 nucleotides are TGTGCCAGCAGCAACGGGGGGGGTACGCGCTACACCTTC. Translated: CASSNGGGTRYTF.

The J gene is TRBJ2-5, the V gene TRBV2, with D hard to call. The end of the DNA is better explained by TRBJ2-7, so the J call may be wrong. This CDR3 spans 13 amino acids. The germline V gene has CDR1 SNHLY and CDR2 FYNNEI. As DNA, the CDR3 is TGTGCCAGCAGTGAACGATGGCTCACCGAGCAGTACTTC. Residues: CASSERWLTEQYF.

This rearrangement joins TRBV7-9 to TRBJ2-1, with TRBD1 matching over 10 bases. The germline V gene has CDR1 SEHNR and CDR2 FQNEAQ (reference sequence). This CDR3 has 15 amino acids. V shed 3 bases and J 2 bases; nucleotides not matched to a gene: 1. CDR3 DNA: TGTGCCAGCAGCTTGGGACAGGGGACCTACAATGAGCAGTTCTTC. Translation gives CASSLGQGTYNEQFF.

CDR3 sequence: CASSLAGTDGYTF. CDR3 DNA: TGCGCCAGCAGCTTGGCCGGGACAGACGGCTACACCTTC. The chain employs TRBV5-1 and TRBJ1-2, with 7 nucleotides matching TRBD1. This CDR3 is 13 amino acids long. The V segment lost 0 bases and the J segment 8 bases; nucleotides outside the gene matches: 4. Germline V gene sequence: CDR1 SGHRS, CDR2 YFSETQ.

The chain joins TRBV19 to TRBJ2-5; D perhaps matches TRBD1 (6 bases). CDR1 and CDR2 from the germline V gene are LNHDA and SQIVND (reference sequence). The CDR3 length is 13 residues. Trimming pared 4 bases from V and 5 bases from J, leaving 11 bases between. The CDR3 DNA sequence: TGTGCCAGTAGTACCCTTCAGGGGGAGACCCAGTACTTC. It codes for CASSTLQGETQYF.

The chain combines TRBV18 with TRBJ2-3; D might be TRBD1 (5 bases). The CDR3 is 16 residues long. V lost 3 bases, J lost 1 base, and 14 bases lay in between. CDR1 and CDR2 (germline): KGHSH, LQKENI. The CDR3 DNA reads as TGTGCCAGCTCACCCTTTAAGAGCAGGGGCACAGATACGCAGTATTTT. This codes for CASSPFKSRGTDTQYF.

This chain links TRBV27 with TRBJ2-7; TRBD2 matches 14 bases. This CDR3 region has 17 residues. Trimming at V came to 6 bases and at J to 0 bases, leaving 7 bases not matched to a gene. CDR1 MNHEY and CDR2 SMNVEV come from the germline V gene (reference sequence). CDR3 nucleotide sequence: TGTGCCAGCAGCTCTACCGGGACTAGCGGGAGCTCCTACGAGCAGTACTTC. This encodes CASSSTGTSGSSYEQYF.

The V gene is TRBV5-1, the J gene TRBJ1-4; D call uncertain. V was pared by 4 bases and J by 7 bases, with 14 bases between. Per the germline V gene, CDR1 is SGHRS and CDR2 is YFSETQ. The CDR3 consists of 14 residues. The CDR3 sequence: CASSLTATGEKLFF. The DNA of the CDR3 is TGCGCCAGCAGCCTGACGGCGACGGGTGAAAAACTGTTTTTT. Drawing the rest from reference TRBV5-1 and TRBJ1-4, the complete variable domain is KAGVTQTPRYLIKTRGQQVTLSCSPISGHRSVSWYQQTPGQGLQFLFEYFSETQRNKGNFPGRFSGRQFSNSRSEMNVSTLELGDSALYLCASSLTATGEKLFFGSGTQLSVL.

This chain joins TRBV5-6 and TRBJ2-1, with D perhaps TRBD1 (5 bases). In germline, CDR1 is SGHDT, CDR2 YYEEEE. Trimming pared 2 bases from V and 14 bases from J, leaving 17 bases between. The CDR3 has 13 residues. The CDR3 DNA is TGTGCCAGCAGCTTCCTTCGCGGCCTAGGGGAGTTCTTC. Translation gives CASSFLRGLGEFF.